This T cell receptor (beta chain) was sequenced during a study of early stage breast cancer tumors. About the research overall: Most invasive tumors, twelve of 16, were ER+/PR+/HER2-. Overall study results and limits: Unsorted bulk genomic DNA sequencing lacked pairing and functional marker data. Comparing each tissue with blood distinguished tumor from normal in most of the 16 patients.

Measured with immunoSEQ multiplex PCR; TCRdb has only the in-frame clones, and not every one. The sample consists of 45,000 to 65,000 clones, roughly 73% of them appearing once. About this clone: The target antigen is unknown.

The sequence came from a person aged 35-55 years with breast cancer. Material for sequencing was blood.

In nucleotides, the CDR3 is TGTGCCAGCAGCGTGCTAGCGGGAACCAAAGAGACCCAGTACTTC. Protein product: CASSVLAGTKETQYF. V usage is TRBV9 and J usage is TRBJ2-5, with 9 positions matching TRBD2. With 2 bases clipped from V and 3 bases from J, the junction kept 5 bases outside the gene matches. The CDR3 runs to 15 residues. Germline CDR1 is SGDLS and CDR2 is YYNGEE.